Presented here are 7 T cell receptor beta chains from one specimen sequenced in a study of blood T cell repertoires in COVID-19. Generated by immunoSEQ multiplex PCR, the TCRdb table keeps only in-frame clones and is missing some. The table lists 250,000 to 300,000 clones, about 86% of them singletons. The sequenced material came from peripheral blood. The receptors here all came from a man between 18 and 35 years old with active or convalescent COVID-19.

CDR3 residues: CASSGHRADSPLHF. The CDR3 DNA follows: TGTGCCAGCAGTGGTCACAGGGCTGACTCACCCCTCCACTTT. The chain joins TRBV25-1 to TRBJ1-6; maybe TRBD1 (6 bases). V lost 4 bases to trimming and J lost 10 bases, with 14 bases between them. The CDR3 extends over 14 amino acids. Germline V gene sequence: CDR1 MGHDK, CDR2 SYGVNS.

The chain combines TRBV19 with TRBJ2-1; 7 nucleotides align to TRBD1. Germline trimming cut 3 bases from V and 0 bases from J; bases unmatched to any gene: 2. Germline lookup yields CDR1 LNHDA and CDR2 SQIVND (reference sequence). The CDR3 is made up of 15 amino acids. CDR3 residues: CASSMTGLSYNEQFF. CDR3 DNA sequence: TGTGCCAGTAGTATGACAGGGCTCTCCTACAATGAGCAGTTCTTC.

V usage is TRBV2 and J usage is TRBJ1-5, with 11 bases matching TRBD1. CDR3 length equals 15 residues. Unmatched junction bases numbered 3, after V lost 1 base and J lost 7 bases. The germline CDR1 and CDR2 sequences are SNHLY and FYNNEI. The CDR3 DNA follows: TGTGCCAGCAGTGAAGGGACAGGGGGCCAGCAGCCCCAGCATTTT. Its protein is CASSEGTGGQQPQHF.

The chain is built from TRBV2 and TRBJ1-3, with 9 positions matching TRBD1. This CDR3 is 15 amino acids long. With 4 bases clipped from V and 2 bases from J, the junction kept 3 bases outside the gene matches. Per germline, CDR1 SNHLY and CDR2 FYNNEI. The CDR3 here is CASSGQGGTGNTIYF. CDR3 in DNA: TGTGCCAGCAGTGGACAGGGGGGCACTGGAAACACCATATATTTT. Full variable domain (rest looked up from reference TRBV2 and TRBJ1-3): EPEVTQTPSHQVTQMGQEVILRCVPISNHLYFYWYRQILGQKVEFLVSFYNNEISEKSEIFDDQFSVERPDGSNFTLKIRSTKLEDSAMYFCASSGQGGTGNTIYFGEGSWLTVV.

The V call is TRBV3-1 (or the pseudogene TRBV3-2), the J call TRBJ2-3, with 9 bases aligning to TRBD2. V lost 2 bases and J lost 4; bases outside the gene matches: 10. Germline CDR1 LGHDT, CDR2 YNNKEL (reference sequence). The CDR3 is made up of 17 amino acids. The CDR3 DNA sequence: TGTGCCAGCAGCCAATCCTGGAGTAGCGGGAGACCAGATACGCAGTATTTT. This codes for CASSQSWSSGRPDTQYF.

The rearrangement links TRBV7-6 to TRBJ2-6, with TRBD1 identical over 7 bases. This CDR3 contains 18 residues. Trimming took 11 bases from V and 4 from J; bases not matched to a gene: 20. Germline CDR1 and CDR2: SGHVS and FNYEAQ. CDR3: CAETPTGVMFPGANVLTF. For the CDR3, the DNA is TGTGCCGAAACACCTACAGGGGTTATGTTCCCCGGGGCCAACGTCCTGACTTTC.

A few counts support this clone. This sequence joins TRBV6-5 and TRBJ1-1; TRBD1 might be the D (5 bases). From germline, CDR1 is MNHEY and CDR2 SVGAGI. The CDR3 has 14 amino acids. The V and J ends lost 7 bases and 1 base respectively, with 13 bases between them. The CDR3 coding sequence is TGTGCCAGCACCCCGACAGTCCGGAACACTGAAGCTTTCTTT. It yields the protein CASTPTVRNTEAFF.